This TCR beta chain was retrieved from a study of spatial heterogeneity in lung cancer. MiXCR, run by TCRdb on the 5' RACE reads, gives a single entry per CDR3 protein. Among around 9,300 distinct CDR3 sequences listed, roughly 5.5% were seen once. V lost 5 bases, J lost 2 bases, and 8 bases stayed unmatched. The CDR3 contains 16 residues. Findings and caveats of the study: How many expanded intratumoral alpha and beta TCRs were present tracked the tumor mutation count, which was a count of nonsynonymous mutations.

In this sample, this clonotype is medium-sized (0.01 to 0.1%). Its matching antigen is unknown. Indicated time point: sample taken at primary tumor resection. This sequence was found in a female donor with early-stage non-small cell lung cancer. V gene TRBV12-3 or TRBV12-4 combines with J gene TRBJ1-5, with TRBD1 matching over 8 bases. Sequenced material: lung tumor tissue, taken at surgery. The CDR3 DNA reads as TGTGCCAGCAGTCCCCAGGGGGCCGGAGGCAATCAGCCCCAGCATTTT. Amino acid sequence: CASSPQGAGGNQPQHF.